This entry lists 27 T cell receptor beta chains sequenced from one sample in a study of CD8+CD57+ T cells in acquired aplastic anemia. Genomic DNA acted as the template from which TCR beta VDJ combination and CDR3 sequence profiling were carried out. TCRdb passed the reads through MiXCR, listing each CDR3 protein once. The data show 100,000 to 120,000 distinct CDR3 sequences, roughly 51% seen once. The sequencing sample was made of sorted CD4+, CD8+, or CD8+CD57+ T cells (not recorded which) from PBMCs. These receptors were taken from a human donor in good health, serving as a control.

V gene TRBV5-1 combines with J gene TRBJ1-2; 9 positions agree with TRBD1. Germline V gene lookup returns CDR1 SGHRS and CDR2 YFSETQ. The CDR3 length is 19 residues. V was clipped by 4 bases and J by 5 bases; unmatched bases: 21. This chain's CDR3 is CASSPEIIGQGSSGYGYTF. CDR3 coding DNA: TGCGCCAGCAGCCCCGAGATCATTGGACAGGGGTCCAGCGGGTATGGCTACACCTTC.

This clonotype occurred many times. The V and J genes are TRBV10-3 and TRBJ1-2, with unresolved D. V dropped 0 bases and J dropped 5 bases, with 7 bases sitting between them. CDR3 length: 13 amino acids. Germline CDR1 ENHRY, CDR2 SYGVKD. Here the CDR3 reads CAISESPPYGYTF. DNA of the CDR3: TGTGCCATCAGTGAGTCCCCGCCTTATGGCTACACCTTC.

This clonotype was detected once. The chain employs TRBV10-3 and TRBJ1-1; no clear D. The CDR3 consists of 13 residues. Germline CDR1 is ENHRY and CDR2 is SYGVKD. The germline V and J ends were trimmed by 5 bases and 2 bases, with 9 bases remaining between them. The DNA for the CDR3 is TGTGCCATCAGTAGGGCGGCTAACACTGAAGCTTTCTTT. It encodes CAISRAANTEAFF.

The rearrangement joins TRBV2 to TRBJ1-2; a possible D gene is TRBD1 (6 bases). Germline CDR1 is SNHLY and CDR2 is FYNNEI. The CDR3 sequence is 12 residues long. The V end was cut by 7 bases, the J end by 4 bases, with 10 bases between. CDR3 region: CASIGQFYGYTF. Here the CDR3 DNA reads TGTGCCAGCATCGGACAGTTCTATGGCTACACCTTC.

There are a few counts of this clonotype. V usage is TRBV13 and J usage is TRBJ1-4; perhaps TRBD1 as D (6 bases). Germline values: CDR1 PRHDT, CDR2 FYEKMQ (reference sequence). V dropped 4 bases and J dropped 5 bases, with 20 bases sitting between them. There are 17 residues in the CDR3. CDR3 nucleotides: TGTGCCAGCAGCTCCCACATAGAGGGGGTTGAGAATGAAAAACTGTTTTTT. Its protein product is CASSSHIEGVENEKLFF.

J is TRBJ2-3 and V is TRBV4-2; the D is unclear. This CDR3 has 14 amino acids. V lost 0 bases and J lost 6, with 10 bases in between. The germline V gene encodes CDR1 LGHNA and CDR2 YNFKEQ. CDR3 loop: CASSQDVRLDTQYF. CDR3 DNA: TGTGCCAGCAGCCAAGATGTACGATTGGATACGCAGTATTTT.

CDR3 bases: TGTGCCAGCAGCTTGACCGACCAACAGTACTTC. Its protein is CASSLTDQQYF. The chain employs TRBV5-5 and TRBJ2-7, with D unclear. Trimming took 1 base from V and 10 from J, leaving 9 bases between them. Germline values: CDR1 SGHKS, CDR2 YYEKEE (reference sequence). The CDR3 loop spans 11 amino acids. The full variable domain, rest sourced from reference TRBV5-5 and TRBJ2-7, is DAGVTQSPTHLIKTRGQQVTLRCSPISGHKSVSWYQQVLGQGPQFIFQYYEKEERGRGNFPDRFSARQFPNYSSELNVNALLLGDSALYLCASSLTDQQYFGPGTRLTVT.

The CDR3 here is CSVALDVGEKPFF. The CDR3 DNA follows: TGCAGCGTTGCCCTGGACGTTGGGGAAAAGCCGTTTTTT. The rearrangement uses TRBV29-1 and TRBJ1-4; D remains ambiguous. Per the germline V gene, CDR1 is SQVTM and CDR2 is ANQGSEA. V lost 4 bases to trimming and J lost 16 bases, with 22 bases between them. The CDR3 is 13 residues long. Full variable domain (remainder filled in from reference TRBV29-1 and TRBJ1-4): SAVISQKPSRDICQRGTSLTIQCQVDSQVTMMFWYRQQPGQSLTLIATANQGSEATYESGFVIDKFPISRPNLTFSTLTVSNMSPEDSSIYLCSVALDVGEKPFFGSGTQLSVL.

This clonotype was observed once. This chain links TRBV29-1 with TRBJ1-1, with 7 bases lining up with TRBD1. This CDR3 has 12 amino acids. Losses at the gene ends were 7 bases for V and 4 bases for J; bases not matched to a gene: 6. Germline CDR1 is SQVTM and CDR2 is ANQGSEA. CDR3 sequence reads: CSGGGAGTEAFF. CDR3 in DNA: TGCAGCGGAGGGGGCGCGGGCACTGAAGCTTTCTTT.

CDR3 region: CASSQDNTADFEAFF. The CDR3 nucleotides read TGCGCCAGCAGCCAAGATAATACGGCTGACTTTGAAGCTTTCTTT. The chain combines TRBV4-1 with TRBJ1-1; D ambiguous. The germline gives CDR1 MGHRA, CDR2 YSYEKL. V lost 0 bases, J lost 7 bases, and 15 bases lay in between. This CDR3 is 15 amino acids long.

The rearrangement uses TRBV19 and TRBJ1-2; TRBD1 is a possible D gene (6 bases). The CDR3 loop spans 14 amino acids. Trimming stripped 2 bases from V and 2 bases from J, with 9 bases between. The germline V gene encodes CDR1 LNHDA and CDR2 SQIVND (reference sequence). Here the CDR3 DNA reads TGTGCCAGTAGTATAACACAGGGAAACTATGGCTACACCTTC. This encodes CASSITQGNYGYTF.

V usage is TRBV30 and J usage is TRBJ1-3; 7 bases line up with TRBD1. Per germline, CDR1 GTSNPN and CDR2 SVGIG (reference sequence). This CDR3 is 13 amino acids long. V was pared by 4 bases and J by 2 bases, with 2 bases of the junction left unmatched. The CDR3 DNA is TGTGCCTGGACGACAGGGACTGGAAACACCATATATTTT. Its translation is CAWTTGTGNTIYF.

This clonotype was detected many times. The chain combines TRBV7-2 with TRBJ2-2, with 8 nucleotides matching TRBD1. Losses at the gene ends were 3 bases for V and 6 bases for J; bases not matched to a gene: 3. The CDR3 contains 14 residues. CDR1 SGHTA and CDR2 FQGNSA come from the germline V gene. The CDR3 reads CASSFRGQAGELFF. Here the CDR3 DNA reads TGTGCCAGCAGCTTCAGGGGGCAGGCCGGGGAGCTGTTTTTT.

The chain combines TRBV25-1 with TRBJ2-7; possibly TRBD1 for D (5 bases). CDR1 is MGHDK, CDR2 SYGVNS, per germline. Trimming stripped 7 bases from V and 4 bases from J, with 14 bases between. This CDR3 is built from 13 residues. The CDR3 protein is CASTPATDYEQYF. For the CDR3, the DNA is TGTGCCAGCACCCCGGCGACAGATTACGAGCAGTACTTC.

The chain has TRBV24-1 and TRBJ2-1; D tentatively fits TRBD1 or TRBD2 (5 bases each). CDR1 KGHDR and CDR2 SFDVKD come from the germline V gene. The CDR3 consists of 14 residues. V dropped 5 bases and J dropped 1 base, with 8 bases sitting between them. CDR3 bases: TGTGCCACCAGTGGGGGACCTTCCTACAATGAGCAGTTCTTC. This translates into CATSGGPSYNEQFF.

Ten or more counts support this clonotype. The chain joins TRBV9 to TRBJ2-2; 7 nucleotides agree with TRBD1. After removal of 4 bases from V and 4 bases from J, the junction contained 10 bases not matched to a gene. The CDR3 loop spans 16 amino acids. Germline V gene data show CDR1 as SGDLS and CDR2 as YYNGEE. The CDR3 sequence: CASSPRKGAGTGELFF. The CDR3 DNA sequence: TGTGCCAGCAGCCCAAGAAAGGGGGCAGGCACCGGGGAGCTGTTTTTT.

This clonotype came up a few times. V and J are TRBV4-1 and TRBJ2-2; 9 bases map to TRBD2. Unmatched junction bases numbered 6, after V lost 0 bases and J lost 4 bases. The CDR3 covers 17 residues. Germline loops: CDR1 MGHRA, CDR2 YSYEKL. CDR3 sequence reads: CASSQDLVAGVTGELFF. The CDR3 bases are TGCGCCAGCAGCCAAGATCTCGTAGCGGGGGTCACCGGGGAGCTGTTTTTT.

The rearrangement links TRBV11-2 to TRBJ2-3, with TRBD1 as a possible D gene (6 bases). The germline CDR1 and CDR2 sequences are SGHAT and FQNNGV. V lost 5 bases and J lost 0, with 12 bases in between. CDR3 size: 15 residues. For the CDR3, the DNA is TGTGCCAGCAGCGCCCGGGACAAAAGCACAGATACGCAGTATTTT. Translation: CASSARDKSTDTQYF.

The CDR3 is CASSLVPDEQFF. CDR3 sequence (DNA): TGTGCCAGCAGCTTAGTCCCGGATGAGCAGTTCTTC. The chain links TRBV7-3 to TRBJ2-1; D uncertain. CDR1 SGHTA and CDR2 FQGTGA come from the germline V gene. V shed 2 bases and J shed 8 bases, with 7 bases lying between them. The CDR3 has 12 residues.

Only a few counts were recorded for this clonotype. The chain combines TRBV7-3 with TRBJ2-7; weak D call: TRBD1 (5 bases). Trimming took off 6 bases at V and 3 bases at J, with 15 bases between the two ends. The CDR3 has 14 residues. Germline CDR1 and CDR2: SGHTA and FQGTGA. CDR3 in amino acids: CASRPTPDSYEQYF. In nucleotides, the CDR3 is TGTGCCAGCAGACCGACACCTGACAGCTACGAGCAGTACTTC.

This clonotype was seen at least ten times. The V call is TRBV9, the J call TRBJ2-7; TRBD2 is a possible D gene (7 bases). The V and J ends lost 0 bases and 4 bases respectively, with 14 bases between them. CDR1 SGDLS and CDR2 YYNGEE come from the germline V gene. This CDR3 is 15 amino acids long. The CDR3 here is CASSVEGGESYEQYF. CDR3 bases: TGTGCCAGCAGCGTAGAGGGGGGGGAATCGTACGAGCAGTACTTC.

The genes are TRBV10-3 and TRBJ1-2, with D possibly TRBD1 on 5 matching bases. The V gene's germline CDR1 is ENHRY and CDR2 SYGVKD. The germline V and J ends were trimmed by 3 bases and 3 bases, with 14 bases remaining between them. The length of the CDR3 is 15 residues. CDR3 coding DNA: TGTGCCATCAGTGATGGGGACTTACCTTACTATGGCTACACCTTC. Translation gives CAISDGDLPYYGYTF.

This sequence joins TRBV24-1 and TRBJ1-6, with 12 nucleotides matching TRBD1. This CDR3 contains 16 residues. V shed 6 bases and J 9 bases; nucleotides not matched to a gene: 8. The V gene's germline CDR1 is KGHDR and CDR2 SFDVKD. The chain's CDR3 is CATSSGTGGWGSPLHF. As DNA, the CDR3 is TGTGCCACCAGTTCCGGGACAGGGGGCTGGGGTTCACCCCTCCACTTT.

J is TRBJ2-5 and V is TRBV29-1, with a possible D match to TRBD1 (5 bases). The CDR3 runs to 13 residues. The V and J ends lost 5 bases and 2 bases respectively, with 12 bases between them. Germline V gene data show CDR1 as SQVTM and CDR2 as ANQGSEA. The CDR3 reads CSVNGANQETQYF. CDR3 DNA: TGCAGCGTTAATGGGGCAAATCAAGAGACCCAGTACTTC.

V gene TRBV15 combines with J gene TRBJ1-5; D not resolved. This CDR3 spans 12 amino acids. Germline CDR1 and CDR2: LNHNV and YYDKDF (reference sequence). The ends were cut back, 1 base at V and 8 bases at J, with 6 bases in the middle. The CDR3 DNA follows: TGTGCCACCAGCAGAGGGCCGGAGCCCCAGCATTTT. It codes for CATSRGPEPQHF.

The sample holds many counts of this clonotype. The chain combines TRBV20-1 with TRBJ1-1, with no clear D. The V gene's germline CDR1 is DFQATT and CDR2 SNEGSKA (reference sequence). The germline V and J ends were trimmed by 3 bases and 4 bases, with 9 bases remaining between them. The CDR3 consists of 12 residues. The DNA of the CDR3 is TGCAGTGCTAGTTCCTCGCCCACTGAAGCTTTCTTT. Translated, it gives CSASSSPTEAFF.

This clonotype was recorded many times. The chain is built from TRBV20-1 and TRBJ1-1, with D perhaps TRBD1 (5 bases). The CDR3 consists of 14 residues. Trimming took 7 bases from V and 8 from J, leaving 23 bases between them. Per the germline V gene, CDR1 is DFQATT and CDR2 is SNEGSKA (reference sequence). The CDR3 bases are TGCAGTGTTAACCTCGGGGGACGGGAAGTAGAAGCTTTCTTT. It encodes CSVNLGGREVEAFF.